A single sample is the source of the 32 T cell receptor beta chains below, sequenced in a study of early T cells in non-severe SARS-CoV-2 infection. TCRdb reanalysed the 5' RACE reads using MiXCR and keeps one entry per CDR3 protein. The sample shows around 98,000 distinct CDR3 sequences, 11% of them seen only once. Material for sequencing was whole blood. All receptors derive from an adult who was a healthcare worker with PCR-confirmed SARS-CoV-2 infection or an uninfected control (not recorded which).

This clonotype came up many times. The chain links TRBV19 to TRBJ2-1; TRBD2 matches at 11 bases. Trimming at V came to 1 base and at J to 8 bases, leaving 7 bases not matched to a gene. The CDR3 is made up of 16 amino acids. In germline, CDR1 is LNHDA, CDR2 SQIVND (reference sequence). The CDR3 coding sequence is TGTGCCAGTAGTATAGCTTCCTCACTAGCGGGAGATGAGCAGTTCTTC. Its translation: CASSIASSLAGDEQFF.

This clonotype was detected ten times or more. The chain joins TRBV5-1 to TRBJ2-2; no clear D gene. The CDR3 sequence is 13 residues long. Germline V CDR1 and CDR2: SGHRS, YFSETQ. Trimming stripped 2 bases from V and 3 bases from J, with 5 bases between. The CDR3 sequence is CASSLVDTGELFF. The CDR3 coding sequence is TGCGCCAGCAGCTTAGTCGACACCGGGGAGCTGTTTTTT.

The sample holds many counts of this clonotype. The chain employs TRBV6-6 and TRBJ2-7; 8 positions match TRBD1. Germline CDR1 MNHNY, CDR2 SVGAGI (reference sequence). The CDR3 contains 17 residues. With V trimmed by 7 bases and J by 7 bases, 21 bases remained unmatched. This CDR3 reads CASTRADGGTGSSEQYF. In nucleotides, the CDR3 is TGTGCCAGCACTCGTGCTGATGGGGGGACAGGATCCTCTGAGCAGTACTTC.

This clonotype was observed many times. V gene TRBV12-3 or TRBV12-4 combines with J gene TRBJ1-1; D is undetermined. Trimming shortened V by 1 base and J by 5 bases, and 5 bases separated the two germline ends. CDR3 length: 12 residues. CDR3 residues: CASSLVGTEAFF. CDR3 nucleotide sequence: TGTGCCAGCAGTTTAGTTGGTACTGAAGCTTTCTTT.

The CDR3 nucleotides read TGCGCCAGCAGCTTGGGACTAGCGGGAAACTTCGCGCAGTATTTT. Translation gives CASSLGLAGNFAQYF. This sequence joins TRBV5-1 and TRBJ2-3, with 11 bases lining up with TRBD2. Germline V gives CDR1 SGHRS, CDR2 YFSETQ. The CDR3 has 15 residues. The trim removed 0 bases at V and 10 bases at J, leaving 7 bases unmatched. Supplemented by reference TRBV5-1 and TRBJ2-3, the full variable domain reads KAGVTQTPRYLIKTRGQQVTLSCSPISGHRSVSWYQQTPGQGLQFLFEYFSETQRNKGNFPGRFSGRQFSNSRSEMNVSTLELGDSALYLCASSLGLAGNFAQYFGPGTRLTVL.

The CDR3 loop reads CASRPRRRIESGANVLTF. CDR3 coding DNA: TGTGCCAGCAGACCCCGACGTCGGATCGAATCTGGGGCCAACGTCCTGACTTTC. The genes are TRBV6-5 and TRBJ2-6; D remains unclear. This CDR3 has 18 amino acids. V was cut by 6 bases and J by 1 base, with 19 bases left in between. Per the germline V gene, CDR1 is MNHEY and CDR2 is SVGAGI.

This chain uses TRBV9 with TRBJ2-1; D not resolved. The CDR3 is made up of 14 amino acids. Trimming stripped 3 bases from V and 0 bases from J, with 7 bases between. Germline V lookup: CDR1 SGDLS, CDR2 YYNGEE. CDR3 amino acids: CASSARSSYNEQFF. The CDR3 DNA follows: TGTGCCAGCAGCGCCCGCAGCTCCTACAATGAGCAGTTCTTC.

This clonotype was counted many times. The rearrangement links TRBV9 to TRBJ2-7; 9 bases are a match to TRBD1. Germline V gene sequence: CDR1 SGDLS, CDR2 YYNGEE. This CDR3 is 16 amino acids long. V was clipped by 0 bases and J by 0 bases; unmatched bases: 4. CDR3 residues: CASSVGGDRVSYEQYF. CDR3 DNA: TGTGCCAGCAGCGTAGGAGGGGACAGGGTCTCCTACGAGCAGTACTTC.

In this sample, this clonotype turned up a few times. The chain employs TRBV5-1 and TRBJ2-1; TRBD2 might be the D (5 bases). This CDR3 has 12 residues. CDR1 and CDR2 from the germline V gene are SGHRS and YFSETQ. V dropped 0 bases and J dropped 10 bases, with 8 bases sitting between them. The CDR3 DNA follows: TGCGCCAGCAGCTTGGTCCTAGCCGAGCAGTTCTTC. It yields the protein CASSLVLAEQFF. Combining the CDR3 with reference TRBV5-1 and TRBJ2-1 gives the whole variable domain KAGVTQTPRYLIKTRGQQVTLSCSPISGHRSVSWYQQTPGQGLQFLFEYFSETQRNKGNFPGRFSGRQFSNSRSEMNVSTLELGDSALYLCASSLVLAEQFFGPGTRLTVL.

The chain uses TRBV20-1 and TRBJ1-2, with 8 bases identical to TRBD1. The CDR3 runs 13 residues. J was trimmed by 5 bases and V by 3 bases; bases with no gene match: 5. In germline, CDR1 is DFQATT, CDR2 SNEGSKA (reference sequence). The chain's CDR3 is CSARVQGAYGYTF. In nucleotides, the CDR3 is TGCAGTGCTAGGGTCCAGGGGGCTTATGGCTACACCTTC.

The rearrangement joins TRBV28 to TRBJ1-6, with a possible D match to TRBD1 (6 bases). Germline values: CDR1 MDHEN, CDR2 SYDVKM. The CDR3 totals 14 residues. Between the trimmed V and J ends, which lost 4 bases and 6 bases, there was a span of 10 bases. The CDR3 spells CASSSQGLNSPLHF. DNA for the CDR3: TGTGCCAGCAGTTCGCAGGGGCTTAATTCACCCCTCCACTTT. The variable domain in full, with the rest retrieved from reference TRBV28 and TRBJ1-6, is DVKVTQSSRYLVKRTGEKVFLECVQDMDHENMFWYRQDPGLGLRLIYFSYDVKMKEKGDIPEGYSVSREKKERFSLILESASTNQTSMYLCASSSQGLNSPLHFGNGTRLTVT.

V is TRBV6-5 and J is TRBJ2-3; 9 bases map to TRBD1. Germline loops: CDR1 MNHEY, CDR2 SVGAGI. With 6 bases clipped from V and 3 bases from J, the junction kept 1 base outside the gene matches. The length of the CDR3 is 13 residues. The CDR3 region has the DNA TGTGCCAGCAGGGGGACAGGGACAGATACGCAGTATTTT. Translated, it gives CASRGTGTDTQYF.

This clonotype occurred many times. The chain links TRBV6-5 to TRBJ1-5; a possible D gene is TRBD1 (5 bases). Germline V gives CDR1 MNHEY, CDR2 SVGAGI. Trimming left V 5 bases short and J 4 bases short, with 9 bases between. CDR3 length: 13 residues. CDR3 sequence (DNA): TGTGCCAGCAGTCCCGGGGGAAATCAGCCCCAGCATTTT. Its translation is CASSPGGNQPQHF.

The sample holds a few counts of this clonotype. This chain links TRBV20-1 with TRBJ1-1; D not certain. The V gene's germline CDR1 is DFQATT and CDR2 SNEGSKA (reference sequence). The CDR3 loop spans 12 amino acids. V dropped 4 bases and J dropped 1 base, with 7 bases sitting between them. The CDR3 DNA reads TGCAGTGCTATTTCAGGGAACACTGAAGCTTTCTTT. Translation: CSAISGNTEAFF.

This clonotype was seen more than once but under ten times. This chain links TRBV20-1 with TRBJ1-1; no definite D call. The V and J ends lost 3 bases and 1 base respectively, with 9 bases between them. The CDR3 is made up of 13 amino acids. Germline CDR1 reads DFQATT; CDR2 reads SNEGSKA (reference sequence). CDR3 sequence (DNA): TGCAGTGCTAGTGGGCCGTCGAACACTGAAGCTTTCTTT. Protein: CSASGPSNTEAFF.

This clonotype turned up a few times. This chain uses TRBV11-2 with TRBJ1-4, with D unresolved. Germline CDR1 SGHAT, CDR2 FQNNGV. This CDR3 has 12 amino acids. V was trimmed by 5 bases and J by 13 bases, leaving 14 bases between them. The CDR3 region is CASSQTDSGLFF. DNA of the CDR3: TGTGCCAGCAGCCAAACGGACTCCGGACTGTTTTTT.

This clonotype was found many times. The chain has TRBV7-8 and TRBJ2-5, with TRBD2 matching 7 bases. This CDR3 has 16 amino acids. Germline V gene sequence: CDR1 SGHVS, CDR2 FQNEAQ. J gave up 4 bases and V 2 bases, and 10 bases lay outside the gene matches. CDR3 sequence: CASSLKPGGRGETQYF. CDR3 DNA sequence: TGTGCCAGCAGCTTAAAGCCAGGAGGGAGGGGAGAGACCCAGTACTTC.

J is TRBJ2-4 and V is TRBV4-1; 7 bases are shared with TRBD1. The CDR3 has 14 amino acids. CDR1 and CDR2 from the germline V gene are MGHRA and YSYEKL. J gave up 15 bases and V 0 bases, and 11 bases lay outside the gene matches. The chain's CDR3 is CASSQELDRTPVYF. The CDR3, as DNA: TGCGCCAGCAGCCAAGAGTTGGACAGGACGCCCGTGTACTTC.

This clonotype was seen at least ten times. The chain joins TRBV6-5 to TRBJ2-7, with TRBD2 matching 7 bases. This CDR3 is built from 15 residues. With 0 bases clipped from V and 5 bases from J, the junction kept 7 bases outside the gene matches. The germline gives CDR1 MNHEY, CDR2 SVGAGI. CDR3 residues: CASSYSGRASDEQYF. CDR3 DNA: TGTGCCAGCAGTTACTCGGGGAGGGCTTCGGACGAGCAGTACTTC.

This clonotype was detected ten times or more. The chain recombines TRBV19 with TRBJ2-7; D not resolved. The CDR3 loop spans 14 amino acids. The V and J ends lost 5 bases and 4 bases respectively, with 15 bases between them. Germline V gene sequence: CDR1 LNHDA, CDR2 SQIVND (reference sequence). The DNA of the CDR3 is TGTGCCAGTAGTCCAGGCATCTCCCTTTACGAGCAGTACTTC. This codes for CASSPGISLYEQYF.

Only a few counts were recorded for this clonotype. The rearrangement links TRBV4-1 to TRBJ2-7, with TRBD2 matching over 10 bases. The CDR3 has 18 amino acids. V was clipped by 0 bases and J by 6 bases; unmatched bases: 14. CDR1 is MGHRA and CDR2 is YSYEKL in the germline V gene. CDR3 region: CASSQDLTSGISWGEQYF. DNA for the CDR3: TGCGCCAGCAGCCAAGATCTAACTAGCGGGATTTCGTGGGGCGAGCAGTACTTC.

The CDR3 bases are TGTGCCAGCAGCTTGGGGCCCGGGACAGGGGTGGCTAACTATGGCTACACCTTC. Its protein product is CASSLGPGTGVANYGYTF. The genes are TRBV5-5 and TRBJ1-2; TRBD1 agrees at 10 bases. Germline CDR1 SGHKS, CDR2 YYEKEE (reference sequence). CDR3 size: 18 residues. Trimming at V came to 0 bases and at J to 0 bases, leaving 8 bases not matched to a gene.

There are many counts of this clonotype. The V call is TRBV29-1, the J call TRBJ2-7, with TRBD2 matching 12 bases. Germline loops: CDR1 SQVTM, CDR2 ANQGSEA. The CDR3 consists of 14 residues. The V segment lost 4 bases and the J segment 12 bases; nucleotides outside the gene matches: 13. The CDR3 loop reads CSVGGLAGRSTRYF. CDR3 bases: TGCAGCGTTGGAGGACTAGCGGGGCGTTCCACTCGGTACTTC.

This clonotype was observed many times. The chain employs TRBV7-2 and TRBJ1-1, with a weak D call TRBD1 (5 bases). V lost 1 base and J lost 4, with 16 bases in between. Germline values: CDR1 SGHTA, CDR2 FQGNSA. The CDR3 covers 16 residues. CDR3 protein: CASSLVGRVGTTEAFF. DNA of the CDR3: TGTGCCAGCAGCTTAGTCGGCAGGGTAGGGACCACTGAAGCTTTCTTT.

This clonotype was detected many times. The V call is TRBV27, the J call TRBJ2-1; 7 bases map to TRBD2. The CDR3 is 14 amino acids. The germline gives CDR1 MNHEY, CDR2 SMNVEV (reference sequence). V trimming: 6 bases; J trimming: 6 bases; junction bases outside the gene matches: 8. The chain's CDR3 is CASRGRAGANEQFF. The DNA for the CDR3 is TGTGCCAGCAGGGGAAGGGCGGGAGCCAATGAGCAGTTCTTC.

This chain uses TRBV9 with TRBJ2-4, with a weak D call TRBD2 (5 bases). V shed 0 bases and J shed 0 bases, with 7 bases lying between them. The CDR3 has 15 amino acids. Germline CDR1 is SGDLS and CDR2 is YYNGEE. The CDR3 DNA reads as TGTGCCAGCAGCGTAGACGGACTAGCCAAAAACATTCAGTACTTC. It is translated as CASSVDGLAKNIQYF.

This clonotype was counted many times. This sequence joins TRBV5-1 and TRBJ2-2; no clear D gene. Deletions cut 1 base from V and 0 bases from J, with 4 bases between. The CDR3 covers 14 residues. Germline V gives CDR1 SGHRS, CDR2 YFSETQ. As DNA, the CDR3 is TGCGCCAGCAGCTTGTTGGCGAACACCGGGGAGCTGTTTTTT. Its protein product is CASSLLANTGELFF.

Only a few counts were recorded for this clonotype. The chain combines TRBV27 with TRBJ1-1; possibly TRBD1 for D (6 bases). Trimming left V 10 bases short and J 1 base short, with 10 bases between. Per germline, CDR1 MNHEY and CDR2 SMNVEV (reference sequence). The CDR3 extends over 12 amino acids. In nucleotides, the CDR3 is TGTGCCACCAAGACAGGGAACACTGAAGCTTTCTTT. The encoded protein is CATKTGNTEAFF.

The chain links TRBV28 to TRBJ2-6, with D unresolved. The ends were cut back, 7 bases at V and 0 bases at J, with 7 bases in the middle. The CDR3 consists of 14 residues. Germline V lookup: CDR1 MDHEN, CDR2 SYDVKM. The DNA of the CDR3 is TGTGCCAGCACCACAGTCTCTGGGGCCAACGTCCTGACTTTC. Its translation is CASTTVSGANVLTF.

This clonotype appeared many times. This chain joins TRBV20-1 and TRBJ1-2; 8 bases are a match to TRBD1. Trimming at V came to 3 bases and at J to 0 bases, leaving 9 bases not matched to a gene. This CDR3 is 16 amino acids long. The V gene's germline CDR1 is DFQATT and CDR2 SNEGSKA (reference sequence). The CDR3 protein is CSASSRGQLANYGYTF. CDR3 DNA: TGCAGTGCTAGCTCCAGGGGGCAACTAGCTAACTATGGCTACACCTTC.

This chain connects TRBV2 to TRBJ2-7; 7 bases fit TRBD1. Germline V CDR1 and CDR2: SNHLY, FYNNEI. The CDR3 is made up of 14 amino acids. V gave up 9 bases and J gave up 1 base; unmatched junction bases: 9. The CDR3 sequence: CARSTGTASYEQYF. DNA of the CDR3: TGTGCCAGATCAACCGGGACAGCTTCCTACGAGCAGTACTTC.

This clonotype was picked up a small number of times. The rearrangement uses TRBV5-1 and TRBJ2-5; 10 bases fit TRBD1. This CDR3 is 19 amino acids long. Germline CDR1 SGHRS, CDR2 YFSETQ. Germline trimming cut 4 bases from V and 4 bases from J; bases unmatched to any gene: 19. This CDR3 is CASSPAGTGDLIMRETQYF. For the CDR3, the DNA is TGCGCCAGCAGCCCGGCCGGGACAGGGGATTTGATCATGAGAGAGACCCAGTACTTC.